This T cell receptor (beta chain) originates from a study of CD8 T cells in Susac syndrome. Roughly 0.45 to 1 ug RNA was reverse transcribed with random hexamers. Across 54 Vbeta and 13 Jbeta, TCR beta CDR3 was amplified with immunoSEQ multiplex PCR. Using its own MiXCR run on the immunoSEQ multiplex PCR reads, TCRdb lists one record per CDR3 protein. The sample carries about 440,000 distinct CDR3 sequences, around 85% recorded once. From blood CD8+ and CD4+ T cells, the TCR beta chain was sequenced. Negative magnetic isolation gave CD8+ and CD4+ cells; FACS enriched CD8+ TEMRA. The CDR3 spans 13 residues. Germline values: CDR1 KGHDR, CDR2 SFDVKD. Trimming stripped 4 bases from V and 4 bases from J, with 8 bases between.

The sample was CD8+ T cells from PBMCs. This clonotype was obtained from a human donor with multiple sclerosis. V is TRBV24-1 and J is TRBJ2-3, with unresolved D. The CDR3 spells CATSDGSPDTQYF. CDR3 in DNA: TGTGCCACCAGTGACGGCTCCCCAGATACGCAGTATTTT.